This T cell receptor (beta chain) was profiled in a study of shared clonotypes between healthy human individuals. This CDR3 comprises 17 residues. Germline loops: CDR1 SGHTA, CDR2 FQGNSA. V lost 0 bases to trimming and J lost 4 bases, with 17 bases between them. Sequencing was performed with immunoSEQ multiplex PCR; in TCRdb, only in-frame clones are kept and a portion is missing. The table has some 2.3 million clones, 85% to 95% seen once; the top ten hold roughly 0.36%. None of the donors, who were healthy HIV-negative adults, had recently had acute infections or vaccinations. This clonotype originated in a man aged 18 to 30 in good health. Some clones in this sample may be carry-over from other donors' samples. Material: naive CD4+ T cells from PBMCs. Subset given: CD45RA+ positively selected. The chain joins TRBV7-2 to TRBJ2-3; no clear D gene. CDR3 loop: CASSLAVGRVLADTQYF. The CDR3, as DNA: TGTGCCAGCAGCTTAGCCGTAGGTCGGGTCCTTGCAGATACGCAGTATTTT.